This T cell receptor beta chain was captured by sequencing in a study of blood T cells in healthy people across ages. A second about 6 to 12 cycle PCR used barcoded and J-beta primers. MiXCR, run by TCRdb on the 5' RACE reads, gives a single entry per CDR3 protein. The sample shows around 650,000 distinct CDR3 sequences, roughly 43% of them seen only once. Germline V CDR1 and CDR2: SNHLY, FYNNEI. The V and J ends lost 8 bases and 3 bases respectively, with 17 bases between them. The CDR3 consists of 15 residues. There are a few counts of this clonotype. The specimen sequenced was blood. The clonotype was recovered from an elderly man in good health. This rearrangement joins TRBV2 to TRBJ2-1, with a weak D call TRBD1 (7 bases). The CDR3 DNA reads TGTGCCAGCCAGTCCCCAGGGGGAGGCTACAATGAGCAGTTCTTC. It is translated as CASQSPGGGYNEQFF.